This T cell receptor (beta chain) was retrieved from a study of early T cells in non-severe SARS-CoV-2 infection. Study-wide context: Chains were unpaired, as sequencing was done on bulk RNA from unsorted whole blood.

Trimming took off 3 bases at V and 4 bases at J, with 12 bases between the two ends. This CDR3 contains 13 residues. The V gene's germline CDR1 is DFQATT and CDR2 SNEGSKA (reference sequence). In the library, individual cDNA molecules carried attached unique molecular identifiers. A single record per CDR3 protein comes from TCRdb applying MiXCR to the 5' RACE reads. The table shows more than 50,000 distinct CDR3 sequences, with roughly 5.5% occurring only once. This clonotype was detected ten times or more. The sample consisted of whole blood. This sequence joins TRBV20-1 and TRBJ1-1; D is perhaps TRBD1 (6 bases). The TCR originated in an adult who was a healthcare worker with PCR-confirmed SARS-CoV-2 infection or an uninfected control (not recorded which). CDR3 protein: CSARLGGRTEAFF. The CDR3 DNA is TGCAGTGCTAGGCTCGGGGGGCGCACTGAAGCTTTCTTT.